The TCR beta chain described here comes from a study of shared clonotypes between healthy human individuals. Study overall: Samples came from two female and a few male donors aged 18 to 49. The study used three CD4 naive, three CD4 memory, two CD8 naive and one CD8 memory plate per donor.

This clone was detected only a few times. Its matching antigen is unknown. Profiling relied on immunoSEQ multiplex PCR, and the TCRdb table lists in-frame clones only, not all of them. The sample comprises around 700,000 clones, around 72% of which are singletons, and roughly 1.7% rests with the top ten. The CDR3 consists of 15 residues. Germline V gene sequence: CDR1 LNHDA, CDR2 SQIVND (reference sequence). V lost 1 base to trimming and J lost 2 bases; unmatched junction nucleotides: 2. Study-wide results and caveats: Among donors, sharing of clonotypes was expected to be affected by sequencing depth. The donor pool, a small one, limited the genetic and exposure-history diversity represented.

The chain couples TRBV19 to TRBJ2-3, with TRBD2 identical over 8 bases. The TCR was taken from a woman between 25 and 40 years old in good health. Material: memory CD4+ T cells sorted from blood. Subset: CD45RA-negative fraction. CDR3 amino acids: CASSIGLALTDTQYF. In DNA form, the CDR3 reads TGTGCCAGTAGTATAGGACTAGCGCTCACAGATACGCAGTATTTT.